This is a list of T cell receptor beta chains from one sample in a study of T cells expressing NK-cell markers. TCRdb reprocessed the 5' RACE reads, keeping one entry per CDR3 protein, no DNA. Its table lists roughly 350,000 distinct CDR3 sequences. The sample comprised blood T cells: a sorted CD56 or NKG2C T cell subset, CD4+ or CD8+ T cells, or bulk PBMC T cells (not recorded which). The receptors come from a man aged 18-75 years in good health. Both conserved end residues are part of each CDR3. Each record gives: J gene, V gene, CDR3 protein.

j_call: TRBJ2-5
v_call: TRBV24-1
cdr3_aa: CATSEPGLMRRETQYF

j_call: TRBJ2-3
v_call: TRBV5-1
cdr3_aa: CASSLSSGGIYTDTQYF

j_call: TRBJ1-6
v_call: TRBV6-5
cdr3_aa: CASSYSPGMGNSPLHF

j_call: TRBJ2-7
v_call: TRBV20-1
cdr3_aa: CSASIVADDYEQYF

j_call: TRBJ1-1
v_call: TRBV7-9
cdr3_aa: CASSPRGVQENTEAFF

j_call: TRBJ1-1
v_call: TRBV6-5
cdr3_aa: CASSTRQGRVNTEAFF

j_call: TRBJ2-1
v_call: TRBV2
cdr3_aa: CASSWVFEGNEQFF

j_call: TRBJ1-2
v_call: TRBV12-3/TRBV12-4
cdr3_aa: CASLNTRLNYGYTF

j_call: TRBJ1-1
v_call: TRBV7-6
cdr3_aa: CASSATTGVNTEAFF

j_call: TRBJ2-2
v_call: TRBV1
cdr3_aa: CTSSGTSYTPGGAGELFF

j_call: TRBJ2-1
v_call: TRBV5-4
cdr3_aa: CASSLALAAYNEQFF

j_call: TRBJ2-7
v_call: TRBV5-1
cdr3_aa: CASSFTLTGISSYEQYF

j_call: TRBJ2-6
v_call: TRBV4-1
cdr3_aa: CASSQLRSGANVLTF

j_call: TRBJ1-2
v_call: TRBV28
cdr3_aa: CASSVNRGVGGTF

j_call: TRBJ2-7
v_call: TRBV7-2
cdr3_aa: CASSLVDRSYEQYF

j_call: TRBJ2-3
v_call: TRBV7-7
cdr3_aa: CASSQTGHLTDTQYF

j_call: TRBJ2-1
v_call: TRBV5-6
cdr3_aa: CASSRSLGYRRENEQFF

j_call: TRBJ1-5
v_call: TRBV12-3/TRBV12-4
cdr3_aa: CASSSRYTNRDGQPQHF

j_call: TRBJ2-3
v_call: TRBV5-1
cdr3_aa: CASSPRTSGGGDTQYF

j_call: TRBJ2-5
v_call: TRBV15
cdr3_aa: CATSRDPKRQETQYF

j_call: TRBJ1-6
v_call: TRBV28
cdr3_aa: CASSFDRNSPLHF

j_call: TRBJ1-3
v_call: TRBV5-1
cdr3_aa: CASSDPGLNSGNTIYF

j_call: TRBJ1-1
v_call: TRBV5-1
cdr3_aa: CASSLGHDRVKSAFF

j_call: TRBJ1-5
v_call: TRBV6-2/TRBV6-3
cdr3_aa: CASAWTGAFQPQHF

j_call: TRBJ1-5
v_call: TRBV12-3/TRBV12-4
cdr3_aa: CASTRTNSNQPQHF

j_call: TRBJ2-3
v_call: TRBV5-5
cdr3_aa: CASSYGLAEPSTDTQYF

j_call: TRBJ1-1
v_call: TRBV3-1
cdr3_aa: CASSQAGRTNTEAFF

j_call: TRBJ2-3
v_call: TRBV7-8
cdr3_aa: CASRRYTRDFSTDTQYF

j_call: TRBJ2-5
v_call: TRBV4-2
cdr3_aa: CASSQDGNMETQYF

j_call: TRBJ2-4
v_call: TRBV15
cdr3_aa: CATSTRGRPGSYIQYF

j_call: TRBJ2-7
v_call: TRBV19
cdr3_aa: CASSIRGMTYEQYF

j_call: TRBJ1-1
v_call: TRBV28
cdr3_aa: CASSLGASQAFF

j_call: TRBJ1-3
v_call: TRBV3-1
cdr3_aa: CASAKRGNTIYF

j_call: TRBJ2-7
v_call: TRBV19
cdr3_aa: CASSISARTFYEQYF

j_call: TRBJ1-5
v_call: TRBV12-5
cdr3_aa: CASAPGGGSYNQPQHF

j_call: TRBJ2-2
v_call: TRBV5-1
cdr3_aa: CASSLWSQPNTGELFF

j_call: TRBJ1-4
v_call: TRBV29-1
cdr3_aa: CSAQGQGGEKLFF

j_call: TRBJ1-2
v_call: TRBV13
cdr3_aa: CASRGTGYGYTF

j_call: TRBJ2-7
v_call: TRBV7-2
cdr3_aa: CASSPDQGREQYF

j_call: TRBJ2-7
v_call: TRBV2
cdr3_aa: CASSWGQTSYEQYF

j_call: TRBJ1-2
v_call: TRBV3-1
cdr3_aa: CASSQDRGLLRYTF

j_call: TRBJ2-3
v_call: TRBV20-1
cdr3_aa: CSASALADNTDTQYF

j_call: TRBJ2-1
v_call: TRBV7-7
cdr3_aa: CASSLELVRYNEQFF

j_call: TRBJ1-1
v_call: TRBV5-5
cdr3_aa: CASRKDRVPNTEAFF

j_call: TRBJ2-7
v_call: TRBV6-2/TRBV6-3
cdr3_aa: CASSSQLPRLYEQYF

j_call: TRBJ2-5
v_call: TRBV14
cdr3_aa: CASSQVMETQYF

j_call: TRBJ2-2
v_call: TRBV6-5
cdr3_aa: CATRGGAGASTNTGELFF

j_call: TRBJ2-3
v_call: TRBV29-1
cdr3_aa: CSVENEGFKTDTQYF

j_call: TRBJ2-3
v_call: TRBV29-1
cdr3_aa: CSPSKVGGGGDTQYF

j_call: TRBJ2-7
v_call: TRBV7-6
cdr3_aa: CARRGVAGLPYEQYF

j_call: TRBJ1-2
v_call: TRBV6-1
cdr3_aa: CASSEAGATLGYTF

j_call: TRBJ2-7
v_call: TRBV20-1
cdr3_aa: CSARYPGHEQYF

j_call: TRBJ2-3
v_call: TRBV4-1
cdr3_aa: CASSQVTYRRRADTQYF